This T cell receptor beta chain was profiled in a study of cytomegalovirus exposure and HLA in healthy donors. Sequenced by immunoSEQ multiplex PCR; TCRdb stores in-frame clones only, minus some. The sample consists of more than 300,000 clones, roughly 85% of them appearing once. Germline V gene data show CDR1 as SEHNR and CDR2 as FQNEAQ (reference sequence). The CDR3 length is 14 residues. Deletions cut 3 bases from V and 1 base from J, with 8 bases between. This clone was observed a few times. The target antigen is unknown. Points from the study as a whole: It was approximately 160 TCR beta chains that were listed as cytomegalovirus-associated.

The TCR sequence derives from a woman aged 18-29 years in good health and CMV-seronegative. The V and J genes are TRBV7-9 and TRBJ2-3, with D hard to call. Sequencing was carried out using PBMCs. The CDR3 nucleotides read TGTGCCAGCAGCTTCAATGCGGGCACAGATACGCAGTATTTT. Protein: CASSFNAGTDTQYF. Drawing the rest from reference TRBV7-9 and TRBJ2-3, the complete variable domain is DTGVSQNPRHKITKRGQNVTFRCDPISEHNRLYWYRQTLGQGPEFLTYFQNEAQLEKSRLLSDRFSAERPKGSFSTLEIQRTEQGDSAMYLCASSFNAGTDTQYFGPGTRLTVL.